Shown below are 2 T cell receptor beta chains from a single sample sequenced in a study of blood T cell repertoires in COVID-19. Profiling relied on immunoSEQ multiplex PCR, and the TCRdb table lists in-frame clones only, not all of them. The data hold more than 45,000 clones, with roughly 90% observed a single time. The sample taken for sequencing was peripheral blood. These receptor sequences come from a woman older than 75 with COVID-19, enrolled during active disease.

This chain joins TRBV3-1 (or the pseudogene TRBV3-2) and TRBJ1-4; D perhaps matches TRBD1 (5 bases). The germline V and J ends were trimmed by 0 bases and 5 bases, with 10 bases remaining between them. The germline CDR1 and CDR2 sequences are LGHDT and YNNKEL (reference sequence). The CDR3 consists of 15 residues. CDR3 protein: CASSQELGGNEKLFF. The CDR3 coding sequence is TGTGCCAGCAGCCAAGAATTGGGGGGGAATGAAAAACTGTTTTTT.

The chain joins TRBV4-1 to TRBJ2-3; 12 nucleotides line up with TRBD2. V lost 4 bases, J lost 3 bases, and 2 bases stayed unmatched. CDR3 size: 15 residues. Germline assignment: CDR1 MGHRA and CDR2 YSYEKL. CDR3 sequence reads: CASSLGTSGTDTQYF. The CDR3 DNA follows: TGCGCCAGCAGCCTCGGGACTAGCGGGACAGATACGCAGTATTTT.